These T cell receptor beta chains were read from a single sample in a study of cytomegalovirus exposure and HLA in healthy donors. The protocol was immunoSEQ multiplex PCR, while the TCRdb copy is restricted to in-frame clones and leaves out a portion. Here the sample spans 140,000 or so clones, roughly 66% being singletons. The sequencing sample was made of PBMCs. The receptors here all came from a woman aged 55-75 years in good health and CMV-seronegative. Both conserved end residues are part of each CDR3. A D gene is named only where the DNA matches it firmly. Expanded clones are given a class, and other clones once, few, many or no size at all.

CDR3aa,CDR3nt,v_gene,abundance,j_gene,len,d_gene
CASSEYFSGGEQYF,TGTGCCAGCAGCGAATATTTCTCCGGCGGCGAGCAGTACTTC,TRBV7-2,.,TRBJ2-7,14,.
CASSIISGGLNTGELFF,TGTGCCAGCAGTATCATAAGCGGGGGGCTTAACACCGGGGAGCTGTTTTTT,TRBV2,.,TRBJ2-2,17,TRBD2
CASSHGLAGGGEDTQYF,TGTGCCAGCAGCCACGGGCTAGCGGGAGGAGGGGAAGATACGCAGTATTTT,TRBV4-2,.,TRBJ2-3,17,TRBD2
CASSPRGAGTEAFF,TGTGCCAGTAGCCCTCGGGGGGCAGGGACTGAAGCTTTCTTT,TRBV19,.,TRBJ1-1,14,.
CASSRDRGEQYF,TGTGCCAGCAGCCGAGACAGGGGCGAGCAGTACTTC,TRBV7-2,few,TRBJ2-7,12,TRBD1
CASSIGVGNTGTKNTEAFF,TGTGCCAGTAGTATTGGTGTCGGCAATACCGGGACAAAGAACACTGAAGCTTTCTTT,TRBV19,few,TRBJ1-1,19,.
CASSVDPPGQTTDTQYF,TGTGCCAGCAGCGTAGACCCACCGGGACAAACCACAGATACGCAGTATTTT,TRBV9,.,TRBJ2-3,17,.
CASSPNRDSNEQFF,TGTGCCAGCAGCCCTAACCGGGACTCCAATGAGCAGTTCTTC,TRBV7-2,.,TRBJ2-1,14,.
CASSQEVRGTTFF,TGTGCCAGCAGCCAAGAGGTGCGGGGGACGACTTTCTTT,TRBV14,.,TRBJ1-1,13,.
CASSLQDMNTEAFF,TGCGCCAGCAGCTTACAGGACATGAACACTGAAGCTTTCTTT,TRBV5-1,.,TRBJ1-1,14,.
CASSDGGRDYEQYF,TGTGCCAGCAGTGATGGCGGGAGGGACTACGAGCAGTACTTC,TRBV6-1,.,TRBJ2-7,14,TRBD2
CASSVAGEQYF,TGTGCCAGCAGCGTGGCGGGGGAGCAGTACTTC,TRBV5-6,.,TRBJ2-7,11,.
CASSLGLSGSDTQYF,TGTGCCAGCAGTTTAGGGCTTAGCGGGTCAGATACGCAGTATTTT,TRBV7-2,once,TRBJ2-3,15,TRBD2
CASSFGQGNTIYF,TGTGCCAGCAGCTTCGGTCAGGGGAACACCATATATTTT,TRBV5-6,few,TRBJ1-3,13,.
CASSPLCKCETGGVYEQYF,TGTGCCAGCTCACCATTGTGTAAGTGTGAGACAGGGGGCGTATACGAGCAGTACTTC,TRBV18,once,TRBJ2-7,19,TRBD1
CASSLGEGHTEAFF,TGTGCCAGCAGCTTGGGAGAGGGCCACACTGAAGCTTTCTTT,TRBV7-9,.,TRBJ1-1,14,.
CASSLAGVRENIQYF,TGCGCCAGCAGCTTAGCGGGAGTAAGGGAAAACATTCAGTACTTC,TRBV5-1,.,TRBJ2-4,15,TRBD2
CASSSRTLRPTYNEQFF,TGTGCCAGCAGCTCCCGTACCCTGCGGCCCACATACAATGAGCAGTTCTTC,TRBV9,.,TRBJ2-1,17,.
CASSGPSRSTDTQYF,TGTGCCAGCAGTGGACCTAGCCGTAGCACAGATACGCAGTATTTT,TRBV6-5,.,TRBJ2-3,15,.
CASSVGGLRGLTDTQYF,TGTGCCAGCAGCGTAGGGGGCTTGCGGGGACTTACAGATACGCAGTATTTT,TRBV9,.,TRBJ2-3,17,.
CASSQDRTDTQYF,TGTGCCAGCAGCCAAGATCGGACAGATACGCAGTATTTT,TRBV4-2,.,TRBJ2-3,13,.
CASSQGQLNTGELFF,TGTGCCAGCAGCCAAGGACAGCTCAACACCGGGGAGCTGTTTTTT,TRBV7-2,.,TRBJ2-2,15,.
CASSVGQGGPGELFF,TGTGCCAGCAGTGTGGGACAGGGTGGACCCGGGGAGCTGTTTTTT,TRBV2,.,TRBJ2-2,15,TRBD1
CASSLAQGAVEKLFF,TGTGCCAGCAGTTTAGCCCAGGGGGCTGTTGAAAAACTGTTTTTT,TRBV28,few,TRBJ1-4,15,TRBD1
CASSLFEETQYF,TGTGCCAGCAGCTTATTCGAAGAGACCCAGTACTTC,TRBV7-6,.,TRBJ2-5,12,.
CASSLDVGGEDGYTF,TGCGCCAGCAGCTTGGATGTAGGGGGCGAAGATGGCTACACCTTC,TRBV5-1,.,TRBJ1-2,15,TRBD1
CASRGGARYEQYF,TGTGCCAGTAGAGGAGGGGCACGGTACGAGCAGTACTTC,TRBV27,.,TRBJ2-7,13,.
CASRTPGGQGVHQYF,TGTGCCAGCCGGACCCCTGGCGGACAGGGTGTGCATCAGTACTTC,TRBV25-1,.,TRBJ2-7,15,TRBD1
CASSGGRGRGETQYF,TGTGCCAGTAGTGGGGGCAGGGGGCGTGGGGAGACGCAGTATTTT,TRBV19,.,TRBJ2-3,15,TRBD1
CASSLAPGTENTEAFF,TGTGCCAGCAGCTTAGCCCCCGGGACAGAGAACACTGAAGCTTTCTTT,TRBV7-6,.,TRBJ1-1,16,TRBD1
CASGGGLYEQYF,TGTGCCAGTGGCGGGGGGCTCTACGAGCAGTACTTC,TRBV19,few,TRBJ2-7,12,TRBD2
CASSTQSRGTNYGYTF,TGTGCCAGTAGTACCCAAAGCAGGGGAACAAACTATGGCTACACCTTC,TRBV19,.,TRBJ1-2,16,.
CASSRDRGRETQYF,TGTGCCAGCAGCCGGGACAGGGGTAGGGAGACCCAGTACTTC,TRBV7-2,.,TRBJ2-5,14,TRBD1
CASSVRTGVHEQFF,TGTGCCAGCAGCGTAAGGACAGGGGTCCATGAGCAGTTCTTC,TRBV9,.,TRBJ2-1,14,TRBD1
CASSLLLAGVGIEQFF,TGTGCCAGCAGCTTATTATTAGCGGGAGTGGGGATTGAGCAGTTCTTC,TRBV11-1,.,TRBJ2-1,16,TRBD2
CSVENRGGTDTQYF,TGCAGCGTTGAAAACAGGGGAGGCACAGATACGCAGTATTTT,TRBV29-1,.,TRBJ2-3,14,TRBD1
CASSLVPGGDSYEQYF,TGTGCCAGCAGCTTAGTGCCGGGAGGGGACTCCTACGAGCAGTACTTC,TRBV7-2,.,TRBJ2-7,16,TRBD2
CSVAVSRGGNTGELFF,TGCAGCGTTGCAGTTTCGCGGGGGGGAAACACCGGGGAGCTGTTTTTT,TRBV29-1,.,TRBJ2-2,16,TRBD2
CASSIGQGAGYGYTF,TGTGCCAGTAGTATTGGGCAGGGGGCTGGCTATGGCTACACCTTC,TRBV19,.,TRBJ1-2,15,TRBD1
CASRSGLAGLRGQETQYF,TGTGCCAGCAGATCGGGACTAGCGGGCCTCCGGGGGCAAGAGACCCAGTACTTC,TRBV21-1,.,TRBJ2-5,18,.
CASSLPSTGGVTDTQYF,TGCGCCAGCAGCCTCCCGTCGACAGGGGGGGTCACAGATACGCAGTATTTT,TRBV5-1,.,TRBJ2-3,17,TRBD1